This entry describes one TCR beta chain. Its antigen is undetermined. This sample was taken from a study of T cell responses to AZD1222 COVID-19 vaccine. J gave up 1 base and V 9 bases, and 9 bases lay outside the gene matches. Germline CDR1 reads SNHLY; CDR2 reads FYNNEI. The CDR3 is made up of 15 amino acids. Study conclusions and caveats: Repertoire samples came only from after the peak T cell response. Once two AZD1222 doses were given, Spike-specific TCR breadth and depth went up. Nearly half of unique spike-specific TCRs reportedly avoided B.1.351 and B.1.1.7 mutated regions.

Method: immunoSEQ multiplex PCR; TCRdb's copy keeps in-frame clones and lacks some. The sample shows some 90,000 clones, 85% to 90% of them seen only once. The source was peripheral blood, collected 28 days after the second AZD1222 dose. The chain has TRBV2 and TRBJ2-5; 9 positions match TRBD1. The sequence derives from an adult who received the AZD1222 COVID-19 vaccine. The CDR3 is CASSGQGRAQETQYF. The CDR3 DNA follows: TGTGCCAGTTCGGGACAGGGTCGAGCCCAAGAGACCCAGTACTTC. Filled out from reference TRBV2 and TRBJ2-5, the complete variable domain reads EPEVTQTPSHQVTQMGQEVILRCVPISNHLYFYWYRQILGQKVEFLVSFYNNEISEKSEIFDDQFSVERPDGSNFTLKIRSTKLEDSAMYFCASSGQGRAQETQYFGPGTRLLVL.